The 22 T cell receptor beta chains listed next were all sequenced from one sample in a study of blood T cell repertoires in COVID-19. Clones were sequenced by immunoSEQ multiplex PCR, and TCRdb holds only the in-frame ones, with some missing. The sample shows some 150,000 clones, 80% to 90% of them seen only once. Specimen: peripheral blood. These receptor sequences come from a woman aged 60-75 years who had recovered from COVID-19.

This clone was found once. The V call is TRBV5-4, the J call TRBJ1-2; TRBD1 agrees at 12 bases. V shed 4 bases and J 5 bases; nucleotides not matched to a gene: 6. The CDR3 consists of 15 residues. Germline CDR1 SGHNT, CDR2 YYREEE (reference sequence). CDR3 sequence: CASSEGQGAWYGYTF. As DNA, the CDR3 is TGTGCCAGCAGCGAGGGACAGGGGGCTTGGTATGGCTACACCTTC.

The J gene is TRBJ2-3, the V gene TRBV2, with D maybe TRBD1 (5 bases). Germline V gene sequence: CDR1 SNHLY, CDR2 FYNNEI. The CDR3 extends over 14 amino acids. V was shortened by 3 bases and J by 1 base, with 8 bases between the two germline ends. The CDR3 protein is CASSDREGTDTQYF. In DNA form, the CDR3 reads TGTGCCAGCAGTGACAGGGAAGGCACAGATACGCAGTATTTT.

V gene TRBV12-5 combines with J gene TRBJ1-5; D not resolved. V was cut by 1 base and J by 9 bases, with 7 bases left in between. The CDR3 contains 12 residues. Per the germline V gene, CDR1 is LGHNT and CDR2 is FRNRAP. This CDR3 reads CASGLGEAPQHF. The DNA for the CDR3 is TGTGCTAGTGGTTTGGGCGAAGCGCCCCAGCATTTT.

The chain couples TRBV6-5 to TRBJ1-1, with 7 bases aligning to TRBD1. The trim removed 10 bases at V and 1 base at J, leaving 6 bases unmatched. CDR1 and CDR2 (germline): MNHEY, SVGAGI. The CDR3 loop spans 13 amino acids. The CDR3 loop is CATTRTGNTEAFF. The CDR3 DNA sequence: TGTGCCACCACCCGGACAGGGAACACTGAAGCTTTCTTT.

The chain links TRBV3-1 (or the pseudogene TRBV3-2) to TRBJ2-5, with TRBD1 matching 7 bases. With V trimmed by 4 bases and J by 4 bases, 6 bases remained unmatched. Germline-derived CDR1 and CDR2 are LGHDT and YNNKEL (reference sequence). There are 14 residues in the CDR3. CDR3 in DNA: TGTGCCAGCAGCCCAACAGGGGTGAGAGAGACCCAGTACTTC. This sequence encodes CASSPTGVRETQYF.

The V and J genes are TRBV4-2 and TRBJ1-5; 8 bases line up with TRBD1. Germline V CDR1 and CDR2: LGHNA, YNFKEQ. This CDR3 contains 16 residues. The ends lost 0 bases at V and 7 bases at J; junction bases unmatched: 8. The CDR3 DNA follows: TGTGCCAGCAGCCAAGACGGGCAGGGGGCAGGCCAGCCCCAGCATTTT. It translates to CASSQDGQGAGQPQHF.

The chain couples TRBV3-1 (or the pseudogene TRBV3-2) to TRBJ2-5; perhaps TRBD2 as D (6 bases). The CDR3 runs 17 residues. CDR1 and CDR2 (germline): LGHDT, YNNKEL (reference sequence). V gave up 2 bases and J gave up 2 bases, with 18 bases separating them. The CDR3: CASSQLLAPGRQETQYF. The CDR3 region has the DNA TGTGCCAGCAGCCAATTACTAGCTCCAGGGCGACAAGAGACCCAGTACTTC.

CDR3 loop: CASSLEFGAFGTDTQYF. CDR3 in DNA: TGTGCCAGCAGTTTAGAATTCGGAGCCTTTGGGACAGATACGCAGTATTTT. The chain employs TRBV27 and TRBJ2-3; D unresolved. V lost 2 bases, J lost 3 bases, and 18 bases lay in between. CDR1 and CDR2 from the germline V gene are MNHEY and SMNVEV (reference sequence). The CDR3 totals 17 residues.

V is TRBV5-1 and J is TRBJ1-5, with 8 positions matching TRBD1. Per germline, CDR1 SGHRS and CDR2 YFSETQ. The CDR3 extends over 14 amino acids. V shed 4 bases, J shed 5 bases, and the junction held 5 bases outside the gene matches. The CDR3 sequence is CASSLTGVDQPQHF. The CDR3 nucleotides read TGCGCCAGCAGCCTGACAGGGGTGGATCAGCCCCAGCATTTT. Full variable domain (missing parts from reference TRBV5-1 and TRBJ1-5): KAGVTQTPRYLIKTRGQQVTLSCSPISGHRSVSWYQQTPGQGLQFLFEYFSETQRNKGNFPGRFSGRQFSNSRSEMNVSTLELGDSALYLCASSLTGVDQPQHFGDGTRLSIL.

V usage is TRBV11-2 and J usage is TRBJ2-2; possibly TRBD1 for D (5 bases). The CDR3 length is 16 residues. Trimming left V 3 bases short and J 0 bases short, with 11 bases between. Germline V gene lookup returns CDR1 SGHAT and CDR2 FQNNGV. The CDR3 nucleotides are TGTGCCAGCAGCTTTCAGGGTTATACGAACACCGGGGAGCTGTTTTTT. Amino acids: CASSFQGYTNTGELFF.

V usage is TRBV7-9 and J usage is TRBJ1-6, with a weak D call TRBD1 (6 bases). This CDR3 has 15 residues. Germline V gene sequence: CDR1 SEHNR, CDR2 FQNEAQ (reference sequence). The V gene lost 3 bases and the J gene lost 5 bases, with 11 bases spanning the gap. The CDR3 DNA follows: TGTGCCAGCAGCTTTCAGGGGACGGATAATTCACCCCTCCACTTT. Residues: CASSFQGTDNSPLHF.

The chain joins TRBV2 to TRBJ1-6; D call uncertain. Germline-derived CDR1 and CDR2 are SNHLY and FYNNEI. Between the trimmed V and J ends, which lost 8 bases and 5 bases, there was a span of 7 bases. The CDR3 runs 12 residues. The CDR3 reads CASDKDNSPLHF. As DNA, the CDR3 is TGTGCCAGCGACAAAGATAATTCACCCCTCCACTTT. The variable domain in full, completed from reference TRBV2 and TRBJ1-6, reads EPEVTQTPSHQVTQMGQEVILRCVPISNHLYFYWYRQILGQKVEFLVSFYNNEISEKSEIFDDQFSVERPDGSNFTLKIRSTKLEDSAMYFCASDKDNSPLHFGNGTRLTVT.

This clone occurred a few times. This sequence joins TRBV7-8 and TRBJ1-4; TRBD1 aligns across 9 bases. Germline loops: CDR1 SGHVS, CDR2 FQNEAQ. J lost 8 bases, V lost 5 bases, and 6 bases had no gene match. This CDR3 has 14 amino acids. CDR3 coding DNA: TGTGCCAGCAGCCGACGGGACAGGGAAGAAAAACTGTTTTTT. Its protein is CASSRRDREEKLFF. Complete variable domain (other parts from reference TRBV7-8 and TRBJ1-4): GAGVSQSPRYKVAKRGQDVALRCDPISGHVSLFWYQQALGQGPEFLTYFQNEAQLDKSGLPSDRFFAERPEGSVSTLKIQRTQQEDSAVYLCASSRRDREEKLFFGSGTQLSVL.

The chain links TRBV4-2 to TRBJ2-3; 10 nucleotides align to TRBD1. The trim removed 3 bases at V and 3 bases at J, leaving 12 bases unmatched. There are 18 residues in the CDR3. Germline assignment: CDR1 LGHNA and CDR2 YNFKEQ. CDR3 sequence reads: CASSQAGTGAFGTDTQYF. CDR3 sequence (DNA): TGTGCCAGCAGCCAGGCCGGGACAGGGGCGTTTGGGACAGATACGCAGTATTTT.

V and J are TRBV18 and TRBJ2-3, with D hard to call. Germline lookup yields CDR1 KGHSH and CDR2 LQKENI. The ends were cut back, 3 bases at V and 4 bases at J, with 11 bases in the middle. This CDR3 contains 14 residues. The CDR3 sequence: CASSPPYNPDTQYF. The CDR3 DNA sequence: TGTGCCAGCTCACCCCCTTATAATCCAGATACGCAGTATTTT.

The chain has TRBV19 and TRBJ1-4; 10 bases agree with TRBD1. V was clipped by 10 bases and J by 8 bases; unmatched bases: 16. CDR3 length: 16 amino acids. Germline V gene sequence: CDR1 LNHDA, CDR2 SQIVND (reference sequence). CDR3 DNA: TGTGCCACTTCTACGGGACAGGGGAGTTTCGGAGAAAAACTGTTTTTT. The encoded protein is CATSTGQGSFGEKLFF.

The rearrangement uses TRBV28 and TRBJ1-2; no clear D. Trimming shortened V by 4 bases and J by 5 bases, and 14 bases separated the two germline ends. Germline V lookup: CDR1 MDHEN, CDR2 SYDVKM. CDR3 length: 14 residues. CDR3 sequence (DNA): TGTGCCAGCAGTTCCCCCGGAGGACGGTATGGCTACACCTTC. This encodes CASSSPGGRYGYTF.

This clone was counted a few times. The V and J genes are TRBV11-1 and TRBJ1-6; no clear D. There are 15 residues in the CDR3. Trimming stripped 2 bases from V and 8 bases from J, with 13 bases between. Per germline, CDR1 SGHAT and CDR2 FQDESV (reference sequence). CDR3 DNA sequence: TGTGCCAGCAGCTTATCCGGGGTAGATTATTCACCCCTCCACTTT. Its protein is CASSLSGVDYSPLHF.

This clone was counted between two and nine times. The chain employs TRBV19 and TRBJ2-3, with D maybe TRBD2 (6 bases). The CDR3 contains 15 residues. Germline V gene data show CDR1 as LNHDA and CDR2 as SQIVND (reference sequence). V was cut by 5 bases and J by 2 bases, with 14 bases left in between. The CDR3 coding sequence is TGTGCCAGTAGTCTTCTTGGAGGGGTCACAGATACGCAGTATTTT. Translation: CASSLLGGVTDTQYF.

V usage is TRBV2 and J usage is TRBJ2-3, with no clear D. Germline loops: CDR1 SNHLY, CDR2 FYNNEI. Trimming stripped 2 bases from V and 4 bases from J, with 4 bases between. The CDR3 has 12 residues. The CDR3 reads CASSESPDTQYF. The CDR3 DNA reads TGTGCCAGCAGTGAAAGCCCAGATACGCAGTATTTT.

The chain couples TRBV19 to TRBJ2-2; 7 bases fit TRBD2. The CDR3 sequence is 15 residues long. The germline V gene encodes CDR1 LNHDA and CDR2 SQIVND (reference sequence). V lost 6 bases and J lost 4; bases outside the gene matches: 8. CDR3 protein: CASSVRSGGTGELFF. The CDR3 coding sequence is TGTGCCAGTAGCGTTCGGTCGGGGGGCACCGGGGAGCTGTTTTTT. The variable domain in full, completed from reference TRBV19 and TRBJ2-2, reads DGGITQSPKYLFRKEGQNVTLSCEQNLNHDAMYWYRQDPGQGLRLIYYSQIVNDFQKGDIAEGYSVSREKKESFPLTVTSAQKNPTAFYLCASSVRSGGTGELFFGEGSRLTVL.

The chain links TRBV9 to TRBJ2-5, with D possibly TRBD2 on 5 matching bases. V shed 2 bases and J shed 4 bases, with 15 bases lying between them. The CDR3 is 15 residues long. CDR1 and CDR2 from the germline V gene are SGDLS and YYNGEE. The CDR3 region is CASSVSAAGGETQYF. In nucleotides, the CDR3 is TGTGCCAGCAGCGTTTCAGCGGCCGGCGGAGAGACCCAGTACTTC.